This is a list of T cell receptor beta chains from one sample in a study of cytomegalovirus exposure and HLA in healthy donors. Only in-frame clones appear in the TCRdb table, and some are missing; sequencing was by immunoSEQ multiplex PCR. This table holds around 140,000 clones, roughly 76% found once. Sequencing was done on a sample of PBMCs. All receptors derive from a female donor in good health and CMV-seronegative. Both conserved end residues are part of each CDR3. The D gene is left open where the match is weak. The size field is filled for only some rows; it gives once, few, many or a size class.

j_call: TRBJ1-1
d_call: .
clone_size: few
v_call: TRBV2
cdr3_nt: TGTGCCAGCAGTCCAGTACTAACAGGGCCCATGAACACTGAAGCTTTCTTT
cdr3_aa: CASSPVLTGPMNTEAFF

j_call: TRBJ2-5
d_call: .
clone_size: .
v_call: TRBV11-1
cdr3_nt: TGTGCCAGCAGTAGCCGTGGCCGGCGGGAGACCCAGTACTTC
cdr3_aa: CASSSRGRRETQYF

j_call: TRBJ1-1
d_call: TRBD1
clone_size: .
v_call: TRBV10-3
cdr3_nt: TGTGCCATCAGTGAGGCGGACAGGGGGCCCGCTTTCTTT
cdr3_aa: CAISEADRGPAFF

j_call: TRBJ2-7
d_call: .
clone_size: .
v_call: TRBV28
cdr3_nt: TGTGCCAGCAGTGACCATTTGGAGGGCTTCTACGAGCAGTACTTC
cdr3_aa: CASSDHLEGFYEQYF

j_call: TRBJ2-1
d_call: TRBD1
clone_size: .
v_call: TRBV5-1
cdr3_nt: TGCGCCAGCAGCTTGGGGGGGACAGGGGGATACAATGAGCAGTTCTTC
cdr3_aa: CASSLGGTGGYNEQFF

j_call: TRBJ1-4
d_call: TRBD1
clone_size: few
v_call: TRBV28
cdr3_nt: TGTGCCAGCAGTTCGGCGGGACAGGGGGTTGAAAAACTGTTTTTT
cdr3_aa: CASSSAGQGVEKLFF

j_call: TRBJ2-4
d_call: TRBD2
clone_size: .
v_call: TRBV28
cdr3_nt: TGTGCCAGCAGCCGACTAGCAGAGGACATTCAGTACTTC
cdr3_aa: CASSRLAEDIQYF

j_call: TRBJ2-1
d_call: .
clone_size: .
v_call: TRBV12-5
cdr3_nt: TGTGCTAGTGGTTTGGTACAGACCCGCAATGAGCAGTTCTTC
cdr3_aa: CASGLVQTRNEQFF

j_call: TRBJ2-1
d_call: TRBD2
clone_size: .
v_call: TRBV9
cdr3_nt: TGTGCCAGCAGCGTTAGCTCAGCGGGAGGAAATGAGCAGTTCTTC
cdr3_aa: CASSVSSAGGNEQFF

j_call: TRBJ2-1
d_call: .
clone_size: .
v_call: TRBV28
cdr3_nt: TGTGCCAGCAGTTTAGACAGTTGGGACAATGAGCAGTTCTTC
cdr3_aa: CASSLDSWDNEQFF

j_call: TRBJ1-4
d_call: TRBD1
clone_size: .
v_call: TRBV5-1
cdr3_nt: TGCGCCAGCAGCTTGGCCGGGACAGACAATGAAAAACTGTTTTTT
cdr3_aa: CASSLAGTDNEKLFF

j_call: TRBJ1-2
d_call: TRBD1
clone_size: .
v_call: TRBV6-5
cdr3_nt: TGTGCCAGCAGCGAAGGACAGGGCTATGGCTACACCTTC
cdr3_aa: CASSEGQGYGYTF

j_call: TRBJ2-3
d_call: TRBD2
clone_size: .
v_call: TRBV27
cdr3_nt: TGTGCCAGCAGTCACAAGACTAGCGGGGGCATCACAGATACGCAGTATTTT
cdr3_aa: CASSHKTSGGITDTQYF

j_call: TRBJ2-2
d_call: TRBD1
clone_size: once
v_call: TRBV7-8
cdr3_nt: TGTGCCAGCAGCTTAGCGGGACAGCACGAAAATACCTACGGCGGGGAGCTGTTTTTT
cdr3_aa: CASSLAGQHENTYGGELFF

j_call: TRBJ1-1
d_call: TRBD1
clone_size: few
v_call: TRBV2
cdr3_nt: TGTGCCAGCAGGGAGGGGACAGGGTACACTGAAGCTTTCTTT
cdr3_aa: CASREGTGYTEAFF

j_call: TRBJ2-3
d_call: .
clone_size: .
v_call: TRBV6-5
cdr3_nt: TGTGCCAGCAGTTACGACAGACCCACAGATACGCAGTATTTT
cdr3_aa: CASSYDRPTDTQYF

j_call: TRBJ2-7
d_call: .
clone_size: .
v_call: TRBV18
cdr3_nt: TGTGCCAGCTCACCACGATTCGTGCTGGAGACAGCATTCTACGAGCAGTACTTC
cdr3_aa: CASSPRFVLETAFYEQYF

j_call: TRBJ2-1
d_call: TRBD2
clone_size: .
v_call: TRBV15
cdr3_nt: TGTGCCACCAGCGGACTAGCGGGATCATTCTCCTACAATGAGCAGTTCTTC
cdr3_aa: CATSGLAGSFSYNEQFF

j_call: TRBJ2-1
d_call: .
clone_size: .
v_call: TRBV5-1
cdr3_nt: TGCGCCAGCAGGCTACCCCACTACAATGAGCAGTTCTTC
cdr3_aa: CASRLPHYNEQFF

j_call: TRBJ1-2
d_call: TRBD1
clone_size: .
v_call: TRBV5-1
cdr3_nt: TGCGCCAGCAGCTTGGGGGGACAGGGGCAGGCTGGCTACACCTTC
cdr3_aa: CASSLGGQGQAGYTF

j_call: TRBJ2-5
d_call: .
clone_size: few
v_call: TRBV7-6
cdr3_nt: TGTGCCAGCAGCTTATTTCAATACCAAGAGACCCAGTACTTC
cdr3_aa: CASSLFQYQETQYF

j_call: TRBJ2-6
d_call: .
clone_size: .
v_call: TRBV7-9
cdr3_nt: TGTGCCAGCAGCCTTCGAGAGGCCAACGTCCTGACTTTC
cdr3_aa: CASSLREANVLTF

j_call: TRBJ2-7
d_call: .
clone_size: few
v_call: TRBV10-3
cdr3_nt: TGTGCCATCACGACCGACAGAGCCTACGAGCAGTACTTC
cdr3_aa: CAITTDRAYEQYF

j_call: TRBJ2-5
d_call: .
clone_size: .
v_call: TRBV5-1
cdr3_nt: TGCGCCAGCAGCTTCCGGACAGGCGGGGGGGAGACCCAGTACTTC
cdr3_aa: CASSFRTGGGETQYF

j_call: TRBJ2-3
d_call: .
clone_size: .
v_call: TRBV9
cdr3_nt: TGTGCCAGCAGCGAGACCCTGCCGCAAGGGGCAGATACGCAGTATTTT
cdr3_aa: CASSETLPQGADTQYF